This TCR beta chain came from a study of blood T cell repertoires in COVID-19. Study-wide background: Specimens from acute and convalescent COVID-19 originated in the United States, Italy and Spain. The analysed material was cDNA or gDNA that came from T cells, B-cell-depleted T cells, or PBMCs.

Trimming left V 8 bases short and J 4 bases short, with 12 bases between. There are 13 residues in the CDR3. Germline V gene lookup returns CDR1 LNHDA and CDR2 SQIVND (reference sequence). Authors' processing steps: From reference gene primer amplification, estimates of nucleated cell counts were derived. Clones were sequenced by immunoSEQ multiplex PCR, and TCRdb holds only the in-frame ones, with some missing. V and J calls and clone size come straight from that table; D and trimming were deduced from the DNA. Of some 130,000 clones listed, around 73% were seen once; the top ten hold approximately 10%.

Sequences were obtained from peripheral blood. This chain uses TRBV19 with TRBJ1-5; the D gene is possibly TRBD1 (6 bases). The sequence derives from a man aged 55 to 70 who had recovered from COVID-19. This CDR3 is CASGGQSNQPQHF. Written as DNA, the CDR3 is TGTGCCAGTGGTGGACAGAGTAATCAGCCCCAGCATTTT.